The entry that follows covers one T cell receptor beta chain sequence. Its antigen is not known. This sample was included in a study of T cell responses to AZD1222 COVID-19 vaccine. Study-level findings and limits: Sampling that yielded the repertoires occurred only after the peak T cell response. Unmutated regions of variants are reportedly targeted by nearly half of spike-specific TCRs.

The table came from immunoSEQ multiplex PCR; TCRdb's copy has only in-frame clones and leaves some out. The sample consists of 130,000 to 150,000 clones, under 95% of them appearing once. The V end was cut by 7 bases, the J end by 5 bases, with 14 bases between. This CDR3 has 13 amino acids. The germline gives CDR1 MDHEN, CDR2 SYDVKM. The clonotype was recovered from an adult in good health. Specimen: peripheral blood, collected on day 0 of AZD1222 vaccination. The chain couples TRBV28 to TRBJ1-1; perhaps TRBD1 as D (5 bases). CDR3 sequence: CASKDNGPTEAFF. CDR3 nucleotides: TGTGCCAGCAAGGACAACGGTCCTACTGAAGCTTTCTTT.